The 22 T cell receptor beta chains below were found in one sample sequenced in a study of regulatory T cells in long-lasting Graves disease. Construction of the TCR beta libraries employed iRepertoire HTBI primers in conjunction with Arm-PCR of CDR3 regions. TCRdb redid the calling of the multiplex PCR reads with MiXCR, one entry per CDR3 protein. This table has about 400,000 distinct CDR3 sequences, about 16% appearing once. Noted time point: newly diagnosed GD, antithyroid drugs for less than 3 months. There was RNA extracted from PBMCs, and the TCR library was made from it. The sequencing here drew on peripheral blood mononuclear cells (PBMCs), taken at new diagnosis, from a patient treated with antithyroid drugs. The receptors were sampled from a female donor with Graves disease.

The chain employs TRBV12-3 or TRBV12-4 and TRBJ2-7; the D call may be TRBD1 or TRBD2 (5 bases each). The CDR3 has 12 amino acids. Trimming left V 4 bases short and J 11 bases short, with 15 bases between. CDR3 coding DNA: TGTGCCAGCAGTTCCCAGAGGGGTGCGAAGTACTTC. It encodes CASSSQRGAKYF.

This clonotype was recorded at least ten times. This chain joins TRBV7-2 and TRBJ2-1; D might be TRBD2 (7 bases). Germline V gene sequence: CDR1 SGHTA, CDR2 FQGNSA. Between the trimmed V and J ends, which lost 0 bases and 9 bases, there was a span of 12 bases. This CDR3 is 14 amino acids long. CDR3 region: CASSLAQGGGEQFF. In nucleotides, the CDR3 is TGTGCCAGCAGCTTAGCACAGGGAGGGGGTGAGCAGTTCTTC.

The sample holds many counts of this clonotype. The chain combines TRBV2 with TRBJ2-3; D perhaps matches TRBD1 (6 bases). The V gene lost 2 bases and the J gene lost 5 bases, with 8 bases spanning the gap. Germline V CDR1 and CDR2: SNHLY, FYNNEI. This CDR3 contains 13 residues. CDR3 loop: CASSEMTGDTQYF. The CDR3 bases are TGTGCCAGCAGTGAAATGACAGGAGATACGCAGTATTTT.

The CDR3 sequence is CASSAWTGVADTQYF. DNA of the CDR3: TGTGCCAGCAGCGCTTGGACAGGGGTTGCAGATACGCAGTATTTT. The chain links TRBV7-2 to TRBJ2-3; 9 nucleotides align to TRBD1. This CDR3 contains 15 residues. The trim removed 5 bases at V and 4 bases at J, leaving 7 bases unmatched. Per germline, CDR1 SGHTA and CDR2 FQGNSA. Variable domain in full (rest from reference TRBV7-2 and TRBJ2-3): GAGVSQSPSNKVTEKGKDVELRCDPISGHTALYWYRQSLGQGLEFLIYFQGNSAPDKSGLPSDRFSAERTGGSVSTLTIQRTQQEDSAVYLCASSAWTGVADTQYFGPGTRLTVL.

This clonotype was detected ten times or more. The CDR3 DNA reads TGTGCCAGCTCACCTAGTGGAGTTGGGCTGTTTTTT. Its translation is CASSPSGVGLFF. J is TRBJ1-4 and V is TRBV18; D is uncertain. V lost 3 bases, J lost 14 bases, and 13 bases lay in between. This CDR3 has 12 amino acids. Germline values: CDR1 KGHSH, CDR2 LQKENI. The variable domain in full, with the rest retrieved from reference TRBV18 and TRBJ1-4, is NAGVMQNPRHLVRRRGQEARLRCSPMKGHSHVYWYRQLPEEGLKFMVYLQKENIIDESGMPKERFSAEFPKEGPSILRIQQVVRGDSAAYFCASSPSGVGLFFGSGTQLSVL.

This clonotype was counted many times. The chain has TRBV20-1 and TRBJ1-6, with D possibly matching TRBD1 (5 bases). The CDR3 is made up of 14 amino acids. V lost 4 bases to trimming and J lost 7 bases, with 14 bases between them. Germline CDR1 and CDR2: DFQATT and SNEGSKA (reference sequence). As DNA, the CDR3 is TGCAGTGCTAAGGCGGGGGGTTTGAATTCACCCCTCCACTTT. It translates to CSAKAGGLNSPLHF.

This clonotype has a handful of counts. The chain has TRBV9 and TRBJ1-1; a possible D gene is TRBD1 (5 bases). The CDR3 consists of 12 residues. The germline gives CDR1 SGDLS, CDR2 YYNGEE. Trimming pared 0 bases from V and 7 bases from J, leaving 7 bases between. CDR3 DNA sequence: TGTGCCAGCAGCGTAGCAGACAGTGAAGCTTTCTTT. This translates into CASSVADSEAFF. The whole variable domain, filled in from reference TRBV9 and TRBJ1-1, reads DSGVTQTPKHLITATGQRVTLRCSPRSGDLSVYWYQQSLDQGLQFLIQYYNGEERAKGNILERFSAQQFPDLHSELNLSSLELGDSALYFCASSVADSEAFFGQGTRLTVV.

This clonotype was counted ten times or more. J is TRBJ2-7 and V is TRBV10-2; D gene ambiguous. The CDR3 totals 11 residues. V dropped 7 bases and J dropped 3 bases, with 7 bases sitting between them. Germline V gene data show CDR1 as WSHSY and CDR2 as SAAADI. This CDR3 reads CASTDLYEQYF. For the CDR3, the DNA is TGCGCCAGCACTGACCTCTACGAGCAGTACTTC.

This clonotype was observed many times. The chain is built from TRBV28 and TRBJ2-3, with unresolved D. V gave up 3 bases and J gave up 6 bases, with 16 bases separating them. Per the germline V gene, CDR1 is MDHEN and CDR2 is SYDVKM. The CDR3 has 15 residues. The CDR3 loop is CASSFGPLTADTQYF. The DNA for the CDR3 is TGTGCCAGCAGTTTTGGGCCCCTGACGGCCGATACGCAGTATTTT.

This clonotype came up a few times. CDR3 nucleotides: TGTGCCAGCAGTCTACAGGGCACCAACTATGGCTACACCTTC. Translating gives CASSLQGTNYGYTF. The chain is built from TRBV6-2 or TRBV6-3 and TRBJ1-2; D may be TRBD1 (6 bases). V lost 5 bases and J lost 2, with 12 bases in between. The CDR3 loop spans 14 amino acids. Germline CDR1 MNHEY, CDR2 SVGEGT.

Turning to this clonotype: A read error may be the cause here, since a much bigger clone is one base away. This chain connects TRBV7-9 to TRBJ1-1; no reliable D call. The CDR3 has 15 amino acids. Germline assignment: CDR1 SEHNR and CDR2 FQNEAQ (reference sequence). The CDR3 DNA reads TGTGTCAGCAGCCAGACATCGGGGAGTACGTCTGAAGCTTTCTTT. Translated: CVSSQTSGSTSEAFF.

The chain recombines TRBV27 with TRBJ2-1; D not resolved. V lost 3 bases and J 6 bases, leaving 15 bases between the germline ends. There are 15 residues in the CDR3. The germline gives CDR1 MNHEY, CDR2 SMNVEV (reference sequence). The CDR3 protein is CASSFGRNSGNEQFF. The CDR3 bases are TGTGCCAGCAGTTTCGGACGAAACTCGGGCAATGAGCAGTTCTTC.

The table lists this clonotype with many counts. V is TRBV9 and J is TRBJ1-2; D not resolved. This CDR3 spans 13 amino acids. The V gene's germline CDR1 is SGDLS and CDR2 YYNGEE. Trimming removed 1 base from V and 6 bases from J, with 10 bases in between. The chain's CDR3 is CASSVPDKNGYTF. CDR3 coding DNA: TGTGCCAGCAGCGTACCTGACAAGAATGGCTACACCTTC. Full variable domain (rest looked up from reference TRBV9 and TRBJ1-2): DSGVTQTPKHLITATGQRVTLRCSPRSGDLSVYWYQQSLDQGLQFLIQYYNGEERAKGNILERFSAQQFPDLHSELNLSSLELGDSALYFCASSVPDKNGYTFGSGTRLTVV.

In this sample, this clonotype turned up many times. This chain joins TRBV20-1 and TRBJ2-7; possibly TRBD2 for D (6 bases). CDR1 and CDR2 (germline): DFQATT, SNEGSKA (reference sequence). This CDR3 contains 15 residues. Trimming removed 2 bases at V and 0 bases at J, with 14 bases between. This CDR3 reads CSARMWRESSYEQYF. The CDR3 coding sequence is TGCAGTGCTAGAATGTGGCGGGAAAGCTCCTACGAGCAGTACTTC.

There are many counts of this clonotype. The rearrangement uses TRBV28 and TRBJ1-4; possibly TRBD1 for D (5 bases). The ends were cut back, 5 bases at V and 7 bases at J, with 14 bases in the middle. In germline, CDR1 is MDHEN, CDR2 SYDVKM. The CDR3 is made up of 14 amino acids. CDR3 nucleotide sequence: TGTGCCAGCAGTACAGGCGAACATCCTGAAAAACTGTTTTTT. Translating gives CASSTGEHPEKLFF.

This clonotype was counted many times. At one boundary the junction diverges from the germline segment, which might be a read error. The gene calls are TRBV20-1 and TRBJ1-1; 7 bases line up with TRBD1. The CDR3 consists of 18 residues. From germline, CDR1 is DFQATT and CDR2 SNEGSKA (reference sequence). The CDR3 reads CSATHPVGRGQLNTEAFF. Written as DNA, the CDR3 is TGCAGTGCTACTCACCCGGTGGGCCGGGGACAGTTGAACACTGAAGCCTTCTTT.

This clonotype was counted ten times or more. The chain is built from TRBV28 and TRBJ2-7; tentatively, D is TRBD2 (6 bases). V was cut by 4 bases and J by 4 bases, with 17 bases left in between. This CDR3 is 15 amino acids long. Germline loops: CDR1 MDHEN, CDR2 SYDVKM. CDR3 residues: CASSSWGGRTYEQYF. The CDR3 nucleotides read TGTGCCAGCAGTTCTTGGGGTGGGAGGACTTACGAGCAGTACTTC.

In this sample, this clonotype turned up many times. This rearrangement joins TRBV6-1 to TRBJ1-2; TRBD1 might be the D (5 bases). Germline V gene lookup returns CDR1 MNHNS and CDR2 SASEGT. The CDR3 has 12 residues. V was shortened by 10 bases and J by 7 bases, with 16 bases between the two germline ends. CDR3 in DNA: TGTGCCATCACCGTGGGGGATTCTGGCTACACCTTC. Translating it yields CAITVGDSGYTF.

This clonotype appeared many times. This chain joins TRBV27 and TRBJ2-7; 7 bases align to TRBD1. CDR1 and CDR2 from the germline V gene are MNHEY and SMNVEV (reference sequence). The V segment lost 7 bases and the J segment 0 bases; nucleotides outside the gene matches: 6. CDR3 size: 14 residues. DNA for the CDR3: TGTGCCAGCAAGGGGGCAACTAACTCCTACGAGCAGTACTTC. Amino acid sequence: CASKGATNSYEQYF.

The rearrangement joins TRBV6-2 or TRBV6-3 to TRBJ2-5, with 11 bases aligning to TRBD1. The V gene end was trimmed by 8 bases and the J gene end by 1 base; junction bases not matched to a gene: 12. CDR3 length equals 17 residues. In germline, CDR1 is MNHEY, CDR2 SVGEGT. The CDR3 nucleotides are TGTGCCAGCTCACCTCCTACCGGGACAGGGGGCCAAGAGACCCAGTACTTC. Encoded protein: CASSPPTGTGGQETQYF.

This clonotype has a count of ten or more. J is TRBJ2-4 and V is TRBV2; TRBD1 matches 10 bases. The CDR3 loop spans 13 amino acids. J lost 9 bases, V lost 5 bases, and 4 bases had no gene match. CDR1 is SNHLY and CDR2 is FYNNEI in the germline V gene. The CDR3 loop is CASSPGQGGIQYF. In DNA, the CDR3 is TGTGCCAGCAGTCCCGGACAGGGGGGCATTCAGTACTTC.

The chain employs TRBV4-2 and TRBJ2-1; D gene unclear. Per the germline V gene, CDR1 is LGHNA and CDR2 is YNFKEQ. The V and J ends lost 1 base and 9 bases respectively, with 7 bases between them. The CDR3 runs to 12 residues. The CDR3 loop reads CASSQGGGEQFF. The DNA of the CDR3 is TGTGCCAGCAGCCAAGGGGGTGGTGAGCAGTTCTTC.